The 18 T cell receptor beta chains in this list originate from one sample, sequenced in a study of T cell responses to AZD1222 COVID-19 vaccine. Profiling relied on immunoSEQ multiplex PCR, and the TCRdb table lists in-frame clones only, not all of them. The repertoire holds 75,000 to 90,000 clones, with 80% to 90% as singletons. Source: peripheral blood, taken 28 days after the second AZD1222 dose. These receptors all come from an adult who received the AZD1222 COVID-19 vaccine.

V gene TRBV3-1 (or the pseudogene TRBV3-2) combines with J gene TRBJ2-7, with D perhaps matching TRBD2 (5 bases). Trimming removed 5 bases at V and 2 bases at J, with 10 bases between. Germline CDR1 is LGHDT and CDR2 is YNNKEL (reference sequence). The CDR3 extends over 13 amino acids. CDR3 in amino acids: CASSDGEPYEQYF. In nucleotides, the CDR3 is TGTGCCAGCAGCGACGGGGAACCCTACGAGCAGTACTTC.

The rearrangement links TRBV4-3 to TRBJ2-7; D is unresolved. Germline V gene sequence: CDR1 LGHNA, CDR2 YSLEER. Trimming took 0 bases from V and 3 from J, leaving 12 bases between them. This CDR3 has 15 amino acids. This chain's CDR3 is CASSQDRGTFYEQYF. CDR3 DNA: TGCGCCAGCAGCCAAGATCGTGGAACCTTCTACGAGCAGTACTTC.

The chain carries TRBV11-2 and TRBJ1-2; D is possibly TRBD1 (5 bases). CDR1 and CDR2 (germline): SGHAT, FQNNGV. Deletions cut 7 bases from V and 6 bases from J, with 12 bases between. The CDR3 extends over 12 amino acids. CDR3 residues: CASTSHRNGYTF. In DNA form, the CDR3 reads TGTGCCAGCACCTCCCACAGGAATGGCTACACCTTC.

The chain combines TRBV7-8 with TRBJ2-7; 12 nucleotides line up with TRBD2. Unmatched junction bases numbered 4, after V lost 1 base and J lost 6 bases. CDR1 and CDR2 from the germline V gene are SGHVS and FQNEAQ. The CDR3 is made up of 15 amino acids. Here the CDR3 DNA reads TGTGCCAGCAGCTTAGGACTAGCGGGAGCGGGCGAGCAGTACTTC. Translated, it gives CASSLGLAGAGEQYF.

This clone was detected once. The CDR3 nucleotides read TGTGCCAGCAGTTTCGAAGTGACTCAAGAGACCCAGTACTTC. It is translated as CASSFEVTQETQYF. The chain is built from TRBV28 and TRBJ2-5; D unclear. The V gene lost 3 bases and the J gene lost 2 bases, with 10 bases spanning the gap. The CDR3 totals 14 residues. The germline gives CDR1 MDHEN, CDR2 SYDVKM.

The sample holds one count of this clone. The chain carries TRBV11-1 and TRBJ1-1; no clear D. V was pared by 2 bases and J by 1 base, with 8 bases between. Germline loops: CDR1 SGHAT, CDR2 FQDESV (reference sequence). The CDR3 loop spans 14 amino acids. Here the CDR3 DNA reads TGTGCCAGCAGCTTAAATTGGGGGAACACTGAAGCTTTCTTT. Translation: CASSLNWGNTEAFF.

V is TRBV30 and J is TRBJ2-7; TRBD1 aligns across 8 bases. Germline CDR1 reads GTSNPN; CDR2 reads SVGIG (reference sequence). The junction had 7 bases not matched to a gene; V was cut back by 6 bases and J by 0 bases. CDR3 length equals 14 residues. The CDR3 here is CACPGDRGSYEQYF. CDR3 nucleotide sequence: TGTGCCTGCCCCGGAGACAGGGGCTCCTACGAGCAGTACTTC.

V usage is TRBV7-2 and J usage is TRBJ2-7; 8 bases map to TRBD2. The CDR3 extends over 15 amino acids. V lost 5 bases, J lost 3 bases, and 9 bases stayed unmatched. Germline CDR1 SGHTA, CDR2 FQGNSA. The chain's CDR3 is CASSPAPTSVYEQYF. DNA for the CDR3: TGTGCCAGCAGCCCAGCCCCGACTAGCGTCTACGAGCAGTACTTC.

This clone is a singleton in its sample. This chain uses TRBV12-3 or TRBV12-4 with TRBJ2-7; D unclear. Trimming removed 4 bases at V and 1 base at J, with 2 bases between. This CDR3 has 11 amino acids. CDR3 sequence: CASSWSYEQYF. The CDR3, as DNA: TGTGCCAGCAGTTGGTCCTACGAGCAGTACTTC.

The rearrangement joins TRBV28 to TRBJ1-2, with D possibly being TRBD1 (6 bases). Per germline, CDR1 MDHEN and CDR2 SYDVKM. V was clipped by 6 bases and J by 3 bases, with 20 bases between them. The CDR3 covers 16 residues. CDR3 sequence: CASSRDAGGPYYGYTF. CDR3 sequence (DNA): TGTGCCAGCAGCCGGGATGCCGGGGGGCCGTACTATGGCTACACCTTC.

The CDR3 spells CASSPRTSGGIYEQYF. CDR3 nucleotide sequence: TGTGCCAGCAGTCCAAGGACTAGCGGAGGGATCTACGAGCAGTACTTC. The J gene is TRBJ2-7, the V gene TRBV7-2, with 10 bases that match TRBD2. The V gene's germline CDR1 is SGHTA and CDR2 FQGNSA. CDR3 size: 16 residues. Trimming cost V 6 bases and J 3 bases; bases outside gene matches: 11.

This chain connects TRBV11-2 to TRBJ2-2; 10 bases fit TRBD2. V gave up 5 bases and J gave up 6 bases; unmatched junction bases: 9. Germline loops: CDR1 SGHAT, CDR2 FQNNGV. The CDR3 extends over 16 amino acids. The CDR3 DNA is TGTGCCAGCAGCACCAGATCTAGCGGGAGTTCCGGGGAGCTGTTTTTT. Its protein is CASSTRSSGSSGELFF.

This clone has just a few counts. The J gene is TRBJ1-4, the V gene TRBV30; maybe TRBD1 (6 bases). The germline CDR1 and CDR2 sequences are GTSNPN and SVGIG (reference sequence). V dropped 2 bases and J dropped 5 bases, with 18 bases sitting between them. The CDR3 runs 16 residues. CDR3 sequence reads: CAWSIDRPGKNEKLFF. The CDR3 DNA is TGTGCCTGGAGTATAGACAGGCCGGGCAAGAATGAAAAACTGTTTTTT.

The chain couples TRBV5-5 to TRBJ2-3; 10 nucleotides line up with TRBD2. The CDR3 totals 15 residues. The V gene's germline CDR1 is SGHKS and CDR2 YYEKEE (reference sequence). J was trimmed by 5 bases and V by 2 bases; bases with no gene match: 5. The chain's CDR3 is CASSLAGGGVDTQYF. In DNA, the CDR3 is TGTGCCAGCAGCTTAGCGGGAGGGGGTGTAGATACGCAGTATTTT.

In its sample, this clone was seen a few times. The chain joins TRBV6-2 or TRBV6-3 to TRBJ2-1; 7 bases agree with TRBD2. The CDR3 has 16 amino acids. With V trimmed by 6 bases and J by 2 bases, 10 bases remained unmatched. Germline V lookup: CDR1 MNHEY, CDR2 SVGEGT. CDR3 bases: TGTGCCAGCAGCCCCCCCCGGGGGGAAACCTACAATGAGCAGTTCTTC. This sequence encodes CASSPPRGETYNEQFF.

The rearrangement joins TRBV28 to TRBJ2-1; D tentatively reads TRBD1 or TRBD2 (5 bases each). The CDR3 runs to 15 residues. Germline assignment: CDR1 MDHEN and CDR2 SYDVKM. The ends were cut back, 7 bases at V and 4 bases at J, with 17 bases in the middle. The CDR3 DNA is TGTGCCAGCACCCCGGGACCAGACTTATACAATGAGCAGTTCTTC. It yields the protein CASTPGPDLYNEQFF.

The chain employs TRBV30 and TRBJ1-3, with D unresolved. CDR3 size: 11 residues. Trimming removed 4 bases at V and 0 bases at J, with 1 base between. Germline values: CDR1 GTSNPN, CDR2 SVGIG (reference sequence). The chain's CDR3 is CAWISGNTIYF. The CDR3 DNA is TGTGCCTGGATCTCTGGAAACACCATATATTTT.

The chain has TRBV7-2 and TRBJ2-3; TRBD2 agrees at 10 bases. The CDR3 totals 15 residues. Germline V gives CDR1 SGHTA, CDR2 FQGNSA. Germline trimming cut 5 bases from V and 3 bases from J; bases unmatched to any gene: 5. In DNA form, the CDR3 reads TGTGCCAGCAGCCCAGCGGGGGGGGTGACAGATACGCAGTATTTT. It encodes CASSPAGGVTDTQYF.